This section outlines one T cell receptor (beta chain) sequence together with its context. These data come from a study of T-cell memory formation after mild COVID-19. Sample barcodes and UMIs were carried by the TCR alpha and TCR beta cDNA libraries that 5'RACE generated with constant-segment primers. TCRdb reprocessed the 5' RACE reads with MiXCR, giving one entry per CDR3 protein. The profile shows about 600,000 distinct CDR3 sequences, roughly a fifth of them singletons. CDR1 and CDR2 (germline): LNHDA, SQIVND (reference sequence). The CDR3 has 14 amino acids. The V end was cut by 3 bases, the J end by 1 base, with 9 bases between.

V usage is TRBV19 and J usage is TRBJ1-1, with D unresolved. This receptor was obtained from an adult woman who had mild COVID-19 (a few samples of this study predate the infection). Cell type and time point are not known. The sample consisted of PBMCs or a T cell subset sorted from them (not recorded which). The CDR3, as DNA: TGTGCCAGTAGTATGGGGTCCTGGAACACTGAAGCTTTCTTT. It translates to CASSMGSWNTEAFF.